What follows are 27 T cell receptor beta chains derived from one specimen sequenced in a study of T-cell memory formation after mild COVID-19. MiXCR, run by TCRdb on the 5' RACE reads, gives a single entry per CDR3 protein. There are under 550,000 distinct CDR3 sequences in the sample; approximately 18% occur only once, and 20% to 25% lies in the top ten. The sample taken for sequencing was PBMCs or a T cell subset sorted from them (not recorded which). The receptors here all came from a man between 18 and 35 years old who had mild COVID-19 (a few samples of this study predate the infection). Cell type and time point are not known.

The chain links TRBV20-1 to TRBJ2-7; 7 bases map to TRBD1. This CDR3 is 11 amino acids long. The trim removed 5 bases at V and 6 bases at J, leaving 4 bases unmatched. Germline V gene data show CDR1 as DFQATT and CDR2 as SNEGSKA (reference sequence). The CDR3 spells CSAGPGGEQYV. The CDR3 nucleotides read TGCAGTGCTGGTCCAGGGGGCGAGCAGTACGTC.

J is TRBJ2-7 and V is TRBV5-1; D is unresolved. This CDR3 spans 11 amino acids. Germline CDR1 reads SGHRS; CDR2 reads YFSETQ. The V and J ends lost 6 bases and 2 bases respectively, with 6 bases between them. The chain's CDR3 is CASKKPYEQYF. CDR3 sequence (DNA): TGCGCCAGCAAGAAGCCCTACGAGCAGTACTTC.

This clonotype occurred a few times. V gene TRBV28 combines with J gene TRBJ2-7; D might be TRBD1 (6 bases). The CDR3 consists of 14 residues. Germline V gives CDR1 MDHEN, CDR2 SYDVKM. The V end was cut by 4 bases, the J end by 3 bases, with 13 bases between. The CDR3 sequence is CASSSPGQSYEQYV. The CDR3 region has the DNA TGTGCCAGCAGTTCCCCGGGACAAAGCTACGAGCAGTACGTC.

In its sample, this clonotype was seen many times. This rearrangement joins TRBV7-2 to TRBJ2-2, with TRBD2 matching 10 bases. The V segment lost 3 bases and the J segment 4 bases; nucleotides outside the gene matches: 2. From germline, CDR1 is SGHTA and CDR2 FQGNSA. This CDR3 is 15 amino acids long. The CDR3 spells CASSFTSGVTGELFF. CDR3 sequence (DNA): TGTGCCAGCAGCTTCACTAGCGGGGTCACCGGGGAGCTGTTTTTT.

This clonotype was counted only a few times. The V and J genes are TRBV29-1 and TRBJ1-2; the D is unclear. Germline V gives CDR1 SQVTM, CDR2 ANQGSEA. This CDR3 region has 12 residues. V dropped 6 bases and J dropped 4 bases, with 12 bases sitting between them. The CDR3 DNA reads as TGCAGCGTCGGACCGGGATTCTATGGCTACACCTTC. It is translated as CSVGPGFYGYTF.

The J gene is TRBJ2-7, the V gene TRBV12-3 or TRBV12-4; maybe TRBD2 (6 bases). The CDR3 consists of 12 residues. Trimming removed 1 base from V and 9 bases from J, with 10 bases in between. DNA for the CDR3: TGTGCCAGCAGTTTAGTCGGGGGTCGGCAGTACGTC. Its translation is CASSLVGGRQYV.

The V and J genes are TRBV29-1 and TRBJ1-1, with D tentatively TRBD1 (6 bases). The CDR3 extends over 13 amino acids. Germline CDR1 is SQVTM and CDR2 is ANQGSEA. Trimming removed 7 bases at V and 3 bases at J, with 15 bases between. CDR3 nucleotide sequence: TGCAGCGCATCAGGGGTGGGTGACACTGAAGCTTTCTTT. Translated, it gives CSASGVGDTEAFF.

The V call is TRBV5-1, the J call TRBJ1-2; D is unclear. There are 14 residues in the CDR3. From germline, CDR1 is SGHRS and CDR2 YFSETQ. The ends were cut back, 1 base at V and 0 bases at J, with 7 bases in the middle. In DNA form, the CDR3 reads TGCGCCAGCAGCTTGACAACCACTAACTATGGCTACACCTTC. Translation: CASSLTTTNYGYTF. The full variable domain, in which reference TRBV5-1 and TRBJ1-2 provide the parts outside the CDR3, is KAGVTQTPRYLIKTRGQQVTLSCSPISGHRSVSWYQQTPGQGLQFLFEYFSETQRNKGNFPGRFSGRQFSNSRSEMNVSTLELGDSALYLCASSLTTTNYGYTFGSGTRLTVV.

This clonotype was seen a few times. This rearrangement joins TRBV4-3 to TRBJ2-7; D possibly corresponds to TRBD1 (6 bases). The germline CDR1 and CDR2 sequences are LGHNA and YSLEER. The CDR3 loop spans 15 amino acids. V gave up 0 bases and J gave up 3 bases, with 12 bases separating them. This CDR3 reads CASSQDRGQSYEQYF. The CDR3 DNA reads TGCGCCAGCAGCCAAGATCGTGGACAGAGCTACGAGCAGTACTTC.

This clonotype was detected only a few times. This rearrangement joins TRBV11-2 to TRBJ2-1; 9 bases fit TRBD2. With 5 bases clipped from V and 4 bases from J, the junction kept 15 bases outside the gene matches. Germline V gene data show CDR1 as SGHAT and CDR2 as FQNNGV. This CDR3 is built from 18 residues. CDR3 coding DNA: TGTGCCAGCAGCCGTCTTATACTTAGCGGGGGCCCTTACAATGAGCAGTTCTTC. It specifies CASSRLILSGGPYNEQFF.

This clonotype was detected a few times. The chain uses TRBV7-2 and TRBJ2-3; D gene ambiguous. CDR1 and CDR2 from the germline V gene are SGHTA and FQGNSA. This CDR3 contains 14 residues. With 2 bases removed from V and 2 bases from J, the gap between germline ends came to 8 bases. CDR3 sequence reads: CASSLPGFTDTQYF. Here the CDR3 DNA reads TGTGCCAGCAGCTTACCCGGGTTCACAGATACGCAGTATTTT.

Ten or more counts support this clonotype. The genes are TRBV2 and TRBJ1-5, with D unresolved. This CDR3 has 13 amino acids. Trimming stripped 5 bases from V and 6 bases from J, with 11 bases between. Germline V lookup: CDR1 SNHLY, CDR2 FYNNEI. Here the CDR3 reads CASSPLERQPQHF. The CDR3 nucleotides read TGTGCCAGCAGTCCCCTTGAGCGTCAGCCCCAGCATTTT.

This clonotype was observed a handful of times. The chain links TRBV29-1 to TRBJ2-1; D call uncertain. The CDR3 loop spans 9 amino acids. CDR1 is SQVTM, CDR2 ANQGSEA, per germline. V lost 3 bases to trimming and J lost 7 bases, with 1 base between them. In nucleotides, the CDR3 is TGCAGCGTTGATAATGAGCAGTTCTTC. It specifies CSVDNEQFF.

This clonotype was recorded a few times. The J gene is TRBJ2-5, the V gene TRBV7-2; D is unresolved. CDR1 is SGHTA and CDR2 is FQGNSA in the germline V gene. This CDR3 region has 14 residues. Trimming removed 1 base at V and 5 bases at J, with 11 bases between. The CDR3 loop reads CASSLGLVRETQYF. CDR3 coding DNA: TGTGCCAGCAGCTTAGGCCTAGTTAGGGAGACCCAGTACTTC.

This clonotype was detected a few times. The chain combines TRBV5-1 with TRBJ1-4, with TRBD1 as a possible D gene (6 bases). Germline V gene sequence: CDR1 SGHRS, CDR2 YFSETQ. The CDR3 is 16 residues long. V shed 0 bases and J shed 3 bases, with 12 bases lying between them. CDR3 region: CASSLAMTGANEKLFF. The CDR3 DNA reads TGCGCCAGCAGCTTGGCTATGACAGGCGCTAATGAAAAACTGTTTTTT.

The V and J genes are TRBV7-2 and TRBJ2-1; 7 bases align to TRBD1. The CDR3 contains 13 residues. The V and J ends lost 5 bases and 9 bases, in that order; junction bases with no gene match: 7. The germline V gene has CDR1 SGHTA and CDR2 FQGNSA. As DNA, the CDR3 is TGTGCCAGCAGCAAGGACAGGTGGCGTGAGCAGTTCTTC. Its translation: CASSKDRWREQFF.

The rearrangement links TRBV5-4 to TRBJ1-2; TRBD1 might be the D (5 bases). Germline V CDR1 and CDR2: SGHNT, YYREEE (reference sequence). The V end was cut by 6 bases, the J end by 8 bases, with 23 bases between. The CDR3 extends over 15 amino acids. CDR3 sequence (DNA): TGTGCCAGCACCAAAGGTCAGGGCGCACTATACGGCTACACCTTC. Amino acid sequence: CASTKGQGALYGYTF.

The chain carries TRBV3-1 and TRBJ1-3; no firm D call. The CDR3 runs 14 residues. V gave up 2 bases and J gave up 1 base, with 6 bases separating them. Germline V gene sequence: CDR1 LGHDT, CDR2 YNNKEL (reference sequence). This CDR3 is CASSQKGSGNTIYF. The DNA of the CDR3 is TGTGCCAGCAGCCAAAAGGGTTCTGGAAACACCATATATTTT.

This clonotype was detected only a few times. In DNA, the CDR3 is TGTGCCAGCAGCCGGATAGGGCTGGGCCCGCAGGGGGACCAGTACTTC. Translated, it gives CASSRIGLGPQGDQYF. This chain links TRBV7-2 with TRBJ2-5; 7 nucleotides match TRBD1. V lost 5 bases and J lost 10; bases outside the gene matches: 19. Germline V gene lookup returns CDR1 SGHTA and CDR2 FQGNSA. CDR3 length: 16 residues.

This clonotype was observed a handful of times. The chain links TRBV4-1 to TRBJ1-2; a possible D gene is TRBD1 (5 bases). V shed 4 bases and J shed 0 bases, with 15 bases lying between them. The germline CDR1 and CDR2 sequences are MGHRA and YSYEKL. This CDR3 region has 16 residues. The CDR3 DNA sequence: TGCGCCAGCAGCCCAGGCTACGGGGCTTCTAACTATGGCTACACCTTC. It encodes CASSPGYGASNYGYTF.

Many counts were recorded for this clonotype. The rearrangement links TRBV6-5 to TRBJ2-3; 7 positions agree with TRBD1. The V segment lost 0 bases and the J segment 5 bases; nucleotides outside the gene matches: 8. The CDR3 loop spans 16 amino acids. Germline V CDR1 and CDR2: MNHEY, SVGAGI. The CDR3 sequence is CASSYSPGPGGDTQYF. CDR3 coding DNA: TGTGCCAGCAGTTACTCTCCAGGCCCAGGGGGAGATACGCAGTATTTT.

This clonotype was seen at least ten times. The rearrangement joins TRBV15 to TRBJ1-5; D possibly corresponds to TRBD1 (6 bases). In germline, CDR1 is LNHNV, CDR2 YYDKDF (reference sequence). V was pared by 1 base and J by 1 base, with 20 bases between. The CDR3 spans 19 residues. The CDR3 loop is CATSRVGGGRLASNQPQHF. CDR3 nucleotide sequence: TGTGCCACCAGCAGAGTAGGTGGGGGGCGCTTGGCGAGCAATCAGCCCCAGCATTTT.

The V gene is TRBV7-2, the J gene TRBJ2-5; perhaps TRBD2 as D (5 bases). CDR3 length equals 13 residues. Trimming pared 5 bases from V and 5 bases from J, leaving 12 bases between. Germline CDR1 is SGHTA and CDR2 is FQGNSA. Here the CDR3 reads CASSPAGVETQYF. As DNA, the CDR3 is TGTGCCAGCAGCCCCGCCGGGGTTGAGACCCAGTACTTC.

This clonotype has a handful of counts. The CDR3 DNA sequence: TGTGCCAGCAGTGGTAGGACAGCTCCGGAAGCTAACTATGGCTACACCTTC. Its translation is CASSGRTAPEANYGYTF. The chain links TRBV2 to TRBJ1-2, with D possibly TRBD1 on 6 matching bases. This CDR3 has 17 residues. Germline values: CDR1 SNHLY, CDR2 FYNNEI. Trimming shortened V by 4 bases and J by 0 bases, and 18 bases separated the two germline ends.

The CDR3 sequence: CASSLLGGTEDTQYF. CDR3 coding DNA: TGTGCCAGCAGTTTATTGGGCGGGACAGAAGATACGCAGTATTTT. This rearrangement joins TRBV27 to TRBJ2-3, with D perhaps TRBD1 (7 bases). Germline CDR1 reads MNHEY; CDR2 reads SMNVEV (reference sequence). This CDR3 has 15 amino acids. The germline V and J ends were trimmed by 1 base and 5 bases, with 13 bases remaining between them.

This clonotype was counted only a few times. The V call is TRBV12-3 or TRBV12-4, the J call TRBJ2-2; the match to TRBD2 covers 7 bases. V was clipped by 6 bases and J by 5 bases; unmatched bases: 3. The CDR3 sequence is 13 residues long. In nucleotides, the CDR3 is TGTGCCAGCAGCCCGCGGGAGACCGGGGAGCTGTTTTTT. Translating it yields CASSPRETGELFF.

The sample holds a few counts of this clonotype. The chain has TRBV5-1 and TRBJ2-7; D might be TRBD1 (6 bases). Looked up from germline, CDR1 is SGHRS and CDR2 is YFSETQ. The CDR3 spans 15 residues. V was clipped by 4 bases and J by 1 base, with 15 bases between them. The CDR3, as DNA: TGCGCCAGCAGCAACGACAGGAGTTTATCCTACGAGCAGTACTTC. Translating it yields CASSNDRSLSYEQYF.